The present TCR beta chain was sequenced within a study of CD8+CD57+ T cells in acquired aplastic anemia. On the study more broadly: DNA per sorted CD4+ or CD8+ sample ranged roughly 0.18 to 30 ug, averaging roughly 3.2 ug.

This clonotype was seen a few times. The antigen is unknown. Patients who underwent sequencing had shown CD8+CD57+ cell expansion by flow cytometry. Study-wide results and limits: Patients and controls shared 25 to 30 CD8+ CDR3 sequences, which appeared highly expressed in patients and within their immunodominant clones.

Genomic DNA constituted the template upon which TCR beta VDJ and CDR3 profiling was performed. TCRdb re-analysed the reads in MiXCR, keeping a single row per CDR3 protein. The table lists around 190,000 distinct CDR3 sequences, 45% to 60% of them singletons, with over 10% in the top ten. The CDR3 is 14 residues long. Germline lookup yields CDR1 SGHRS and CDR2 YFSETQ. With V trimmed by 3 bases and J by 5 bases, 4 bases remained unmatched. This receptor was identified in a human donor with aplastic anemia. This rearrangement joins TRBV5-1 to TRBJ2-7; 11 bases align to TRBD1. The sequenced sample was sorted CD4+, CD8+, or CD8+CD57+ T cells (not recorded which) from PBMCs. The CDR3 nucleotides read TGCGCCAGCAGCTCAGGGACAGGGGGGGACGAGCAGTACTTC. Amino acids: CASSSGTGGDEQYF.